This T cell receptor beta chain was captured by sequencing in a study of blood T cell repertoires in COVID-19. Authors' data handling: Estimated nucleated cell counts came from reference gene primer amplification. Produced via immunoSEQ multiplex PCR; TCRdb's table is partial and in-frame only. V, J and clone size are those of that table, while D and trimming were read from the DNA. The table has about 160,000 clones, around 90% seen once. The CDR3 has 14 residues. Per germline, CDR1 MNHEY and CDR2 SMNVEV (reference sequence). V shed 6 bases and J shed 6 bases, with 15 bases lying between them. The TCR originated in a man aged 60 to 75 with active or convalescent COVID-19. V gene TRBV27 combines with J gene TRBJ2-4; perhaps TRBD1 as D (6 bases). The source material was peripheral blood. CDR3 in amino acids: CASRGTHSGNIQYF. In DNA form, the CDR3 reads TGTGCCAGCAGAGGGACACACTCGGGAAACATTCAGTACTTC.